Following are 7 T cell receptor beta chains from one sample sequenced in a study of T-cell reconstitution after alpha-beta-depleted transplantation in children. A library of TCRbeta sequences, prepared with unique molecular identifiers, was generated. Each CDR3 protein is one row after TCRdb ran MiXCR on the PCR reads. The sample shows about 260,000 distinct CDR3 sequences, roughly 8.2% of them seen only once. The sample here was PBMCs, mostly from graft donor cells, taken 180 days after TCRalphabeta/CD19-depleted stem cell transplant. The receptors originated from a male patient between 10 and 17 years old who had a stem cell transplant for acute lymphoblastic leukemia, so the T cells may come from the graft donor.

The sample holds many counts of this clonotype. This chain uses TRBV12-3 or TRBV12-4 with TRBJ2-6, with 9 bases fitting TRBD1. V shed 2 bases and J 0 bases; nucleotides not matched to a gene: 5. The CDR3 consists of 18 residues. This CDR3 is CASSLRGQGVSGANVLTF. For the CDR3, the DNA is TGTGCCAGCAGTTTAAGGGGACAGGGAGTCTCTGGGGCCAACGTCCTGACTTTC.

The J gene is TRBJ2-2, the V gene TRBV7-6, with 9 bases matching TRBD1. CDR3 length equals 14 residues. Germline loops: CDR1 SGHVS, CDR2 FNYEAQ. The trim removed 5 bases at V and 5 bases at J, leaving 3 bases unmatched. The CDR3 coding sequence is TGTGCCAGCAGCAAGGGACAGGGAACCGGGGAGCTGTTTTTT. It translates to CASSKGQGTGELFF.

This clonotype has at least ten counts. The chain is built from TRBV9 and TRBJ2-1; maybe TRBD2 (6 bases). Trimming shortened V by 7 bases and J by 1 base, and 9 bases separated the two germline ends. The CDR3 runs 13 residues. The germline V gene encodes CDR1 SGDLS and CDR2 YYNGEE. The CDR3 coding sequence is TGTGCCAGCTCCGGGACTTCCTACAATGAGCAGTTCTTC. This sequence encodes CASSGTSYNEQFF.

This clonotype was observed at least ten times. Compared with germline, one end of the junction differs, possibly owing to a read error. The chain is built from TRBV7-3 and TRBJ2-1; TRBD2 is a possible D gene (6 bases). Germline V gene sequence: CDR1 SGHTA, CDR2 FQGTGA. The length of the CDR3 is 13 residues. The CDR3 DNA reads as TGTGCCACCGCCCAGGATGGTCGCGGGGTTCAGGTCTTC. Translating gives CATAQDGRGVQVF.

There are many counts of this clonotype. The chain combines TRBV20-1 with TRBJ2-7; D is possibly TRBD1 or TRBD2 (5 bases each). V gave up 5 bases and J gave up 6 bases, with 17 bases separating them. The CDR3 has 13 residues. Per germline, CDR1 DFQATT and CDR2 SNEGSKA (reference sequence). In nucleotides, the CDR3 is TGCAGTGCTCAGGGAGATTACATGGGCGAGCAGTACTTC. This sequence encodes CSAQGDYMGEQYF.

Many counts were recorded for this clonotype. J is TRBJ2-1 and V is TRBV7-6, with D possibly TRBD2 on 6 matching bases. This CDR3 spans 12 amino acids. The V end was cut by 6 bases, the J end by 8 bases, with 11 bases between. The germline V gene has CDR1 SGHVS and CDR2 FNYEAQ. The DNA of the CDR3 is TGTGCCAGCAGTGTTTGGGGGGATGAGCAGTTCTTC. It specifies CASSVWGDEQFF.

This clonotype has ten or more counts. V is TRBV6-2 or TRBV6-3 and J is TRBJ2-7, with D perhaps matching TRBD2 (6 bases). This CDR3 is 13 amino acids long. V was cut by 0 bases and J by 7 bases, with 10 bases left in between. Germline lookup yields CDR1 MNHEY and CDR2 SVGEGT. The CDR3 DNA reads TGTGCCAGCAGTTACTCCCGCGGGGTGGAGCAGTACTTC. This sequence encodes CASSYSRGVEQYF.